This T cell receptor beta chain emerged from a study of blood T cell repertoires in COVID-19. CDR1 is SNHLY and CDR2 is FYNNEI in the germline V gene. With 2 bases removed from V and 3 bases from J, the gap between germline ends came to 17 bases. CDR3 length: 16 amino acids. Assay: immunoSEQ multiplex PCR; the TCRdb copy retains only in-frame clones and omits some. The sample contains over 350,000 clones, around 88% of which appear only once. This TCR was recovered from a woman aged 30 to 39 with acute or convalescent COVID-19. The chain recombines TRBV2 with TRBJ2-7; weak D call: TRBD1 (5 bases). The sequencing input was peripheral blood. The CDR3 DNA sequence: TGTGCCAGCAGTGAAAGCGCGGCAGGGATCGGCTACGAGCAGTACTTC. Translating gives CASSESAAGIGYEQYF.